This is a list of T cell receptor beta chains from one sample in a study of early T cells in non-severe SARS-CoV-2 infection. One entry per CDR3 protein, called by TCRdb with MiXCR from the 5' RACE reads. The profile shows about 35,000 distinct CDR3 sequences, 4.5% to 7.5% of them singletons. Sequencing input: whole blood. Source of these receptors: an adult who was a healthcare worker with PCR-confirmed SARS-CoV-2 infection or an uninfected control (not recorded which). CDR3s include the opening cysteine and the closing phenylalanine or tryptophan. A D gene is named only where the DNA matches it firmly. Size is omitted from some rows. Given values are once, few, many or a class for expanded clones.

TRBV12-3/TRBV12-4	many	.	TRBJ1-6	CASSVSNSPLHF	TGTGCCAGCAGCGTGTCCAATTCACCCCTCCACTTT
TRBV19	few	.	TRBJ2-5	CASTKRGFLQETQYF	TGTGCCAGTACCAAGAGGGGGTTTCTCCAAGAGACCCAGTACTTC
TRBV6-2/TRBV6-3	many	TRBD1	TRBJ1-1	CASRSGTGEAFF	TGTGCCAGCAGATCCGGGACAGGGGAAGCTTTCTTT
TRBV12-3/TRBV12-4	.	TRBD1	TRBJ2-7	CASSLTGGHEQYF	TGTGCCAGCAGTTTAACAGGGGGCCACGAGCAGTACTTC
TRBV20-1	few	.	TRBJ1-2	CSASSGIPNYGYTF	TGCAGTGCTAGTTCCGGCATTCCTAACTATGGCTACACCTTC
TRBV2	many	.	TRBJ2-2	CASIRTTNTGELFF	TGTGCCAGCATAAGGACGACGAACACCGGGGAGCTGTTTTTT
TRBV4-1	many	TRBD2	TRBJ2-7	CASSQGDYSGDEQYF	TGCGCCAGCAGCCAAGGGGACTACTCCGGGGACGAGCAGTACTTC
TRBV20-1	many	.	TRBJ2-3	CSASPVSDTQYF	TGCAGTGCTAGCCCCGTTTCAGATACGCAGTATTTT
TRBV20-1	few	.	TRBJ2-1	CSAPAKDHSSYNEQFF	TGCAGTGCGCCGGCCAAAGACCATAGCTCCTACAATGAGCAGTTCTTC
TRBV27	many	.	TRBJ2-2	CASSLPGPGELFF	TGTGCCAGCAGTTTACCCGGGCCCGGGGAGCTGTTTTTT
TRBV5-1	many	.	TRBJ2-5	CASSWGHQETQYF	TGCGCCAGCAGCTGGGGCCACCAAGAGACCCAGTACTTC
TRBV20-1	.	.	TRBJ2-3	CSARDSPAADTQYF	TGCAGTGCTAGAGATTCGCCTGCAGCAGATACGCAGTATTTT
TRBV6-6	many	TRBD2	TRBJ2-5	CASDKIAGPQETQYF	TGTGCCAGCGATAAGATAGCGGGGCCCCAAGAGACCCAGTACTTC
TRBV28	many	.	TRBJ2-7	CASSPDPAGSYEQYF	TGTGCCAGCAGCCCCGACCCCGCGGGCTCCTACGAGCAGTACTTC
TRBV6-1	many	.	TRBJ2-3	CASSENRGGIPNTDTQYF	TGTGCCAGCAGTGAAAACCGGGGCGGTATCCCCAACACAGATACGCAGTATTTT
TRBV29-1	many	.	TRBJ2-7	CSAQEGYEQYF	TGCAGCGCACAGGAGGGCTACGAGCAGTACTTC
TRBV5-1	few	.	TRBJ1-1	CASSPPGSLNTEAFF	TGCGCCAGCAGCCCCCCCGGGAGTCTGAACACTGAAGCTTTCTTT
TRBV25-1	.	TRBD1	TRBJ1-1	CASRGTGANTEAFF	TGTGCCAGCAGAGGGACAGGGGCGAACACTGAAGCTTTCTTT
TRBV27	few	TRBD2	TRBJ2-3	CASSSQGLAASTDTQYF	TGTGCCAGCAGTTCCCAGGGACTAGCGGCTAGCACAGATACGCAGTATTTT
TRBV20-1	many	.	TRBJ1-2	CSASSYAAGHYGYTF	TGCAGTGCTTCCTCTTACGCGGCAGGGCACTATGGCTACACCTTC
TRBV20-1	many	.	TRBJ1-2	CSASQTVGYGYTF	TGCAGTGCTAGTCAGACAGTCGGCTATGGCTACACCTTC
TRBV13	many	.	TRBJ2-3	CASSNPSDSTDTQYF	TGTGCCAGCAGCAACCCCAGCGACTCCACAGATACGCAGTATTTT
TRBV24-1	few	.	TRBJ1-1	CATTRGGSTEAFF	TGTGCCACCACCCGGGGGGGGAGCACTGAAGCTTTCTTT
TRBV10-1	many	TRBD1	TRBJ1-2	CASSERQGNGYTF	TGCGCCAGCAGTGAGCGACAGGGGAATGGCTACACCTTC
TRBV15	many	.	TRBJ1-2	CATSRDRSNYGYTF	TGTGCCACCAGCAGAGATAGGAGTAACTATGGCTACACCTTC
TRBV5-1	many	TRBD1	TRBJ1-2	CASSPQGAGYGYTF	TGCGCCAGCAGCCCACAGGGGGCGGGCTATGGCTACACCTTC
TRBV4-1	many	.	TRBJ1-5	CASSQVGGLDQHF	TGCGCCAGCAGCCAAGTCGGCGGATTAGACCAGCATTTT
TRBV6-2/TRBV6-3	many	.	TRBJ2-2	CAISETTGELFF	TGTGCCATCTCAGAAACCACCGGGGAGCTGTTTTTT
TRBV4-2	.	.	TRBJ1-6	CASSQEGALLNSPLHF	TGTGCCAGCAGCCAAGAGGGCGCACTGCTTAATTCACCCCTCCACTTT
TRBV5-6	many	.	TRBJ1-5	CASSSGAGGFNQPQHF	TGTGCCAGCAGTTCGGGTGCCGGGGGTTTCAATCAGCCCCAGCATTTT
TRBV20-1	many	.	TRBJ2-1	CSATAPGSYEQFF	TGCAGTGCTACGGCCCCAGGTTCTTATGAGCAGTTCTTC
TRBV7-3	few	.	TRBJ2-5	CASSAQGKETQYF	TGTGCCAGCAGCGCACAGGGAAAAGAGACCCAGTACTTC
TRBV7-7	many	TRBD2	TRBJ2-1	CASSLAGPSGGHEQFF	TGTGCTAGCAGCTTAGCGGGTCCTAGCGGGGGGCATGAGCAGTTCTTC
TRBV7-2	.	.	TRBJ2-5	CASSSWVTQYF	TGTGCCAGCAGCTCCTGGGTGACCCAGTACTTC
TRBV30	many	.	TRBJ1-4	CAWSVRRGLQNEKLFF	TGTGCCTGGAGTGTAAGGCGGGGACTGCAGAATGAAAAACTGTTTTTT
TRBV4-1	many	.	TRBJ2-7	CASSQRGTSYEQYF	TGCGCCAGCAGCCAAAGAGGCACCAGCTACGAGCAGTACTTC
TRBV7-9	.	TRBD2	TRBJ2-1	CASSLGARLAGGERSYNEQFF	TGTGCCAGCAGCTTAGGTGCGAGACTAGCGGGGGGAGAAAGGTCCTACAATGAGCAGTTCTTC
TRBV5-1	many	TRBD1	TRBJ1-2	CASSLEGAGDGYTF	TGCGCCAGCAGCTTGGAGGGGGCCGGCGATGGCTACACCTTC
TRBV5-1	.	.	TRBJ1-4	CASSSAYRVTNEKLFF	TGCGCCAGCAGCTCTGCCTACAGGGTGACTAATGAAAAACTGTTTTTT
TRBV6-2/TRBV6-3	many	TRBD2	TRBJ2-1	CASSARGGDEQFF	TGTGCCAGCAGTGCGCGGGGAGGGGATGAGCAGTTCTTC
TRBV7-9	many	TRBD2	TRBJ2-2	CATPAGSSAANTGELFF	TGTGCCACCCCAGCGGGGTCATCGGCAGCGAACACCGGGGAGCTGTTTTTT
TRBV9	many	.	TRBJ2-7	CASSVGRSSYEQYF	TGTGCCAGCAGCGTAGGACGCTCCTCCTACGAGCAGTACTTC
TRBV12-3/TRBV12-4	many	.	TRBJ2-7	CASSLVAREQYF	TGTGCCAGCAGTTTAGTCGCCAGGGAGCAGTACTTC
TRBV30	many	.	TRBJ2-5	CAWSGVVGGTQYF	TGTGCCTGGAGTGGAGTGGTGGGAGGGACCCAGTACTTC
TRBV12-3/TRBV12-4	many	TRBD1	TRBJ2-4	CASSYGQGTAKNIQYF	TGTGCCAGCAGTTACGGACAGGGAACGGCCAAAAACATTCAGTACTTC
TRBV12-3/TRBV12-4	many	.	TRBJ2-5	CASSLIPPGLEETQYF	TGTGCCAGCAGTTTAATCCCCCCCGGGTTGGAAGAGACCCAGTACTTC
TRBV19	many	.	TRBJ2-3	CASSHLDRRDTQYF	TGTGCCAGTAGCCATCTCGACCGCCGCGATACGCAGTATTTT
TRBV24-1	many	TRBD2	TRBJ2-3	CATSDPTPGATSGFTDTQYF	TGTGCCACCAGTGACCCTACCCCAGGGGCGACTAGCGGGTTCACAGATACGCAGTATTTT
TRBV29-1	many	.	TRBJ2-2	CSVEPLGGGELFF	TGCAGCGTTGAACCCCTCGGGGGCGGGGAGCTGTTTTTT
TRBV7-6	many	.	TRBJ2-1	CASSFGTGNFHNEQFF	TGTGCCAGCAGCTTCGGAACCGGTAATTTCCACAATGAGCAGTTCTTC
TRBV7-2	many	.	TRBJ2-5	CASSLRGATTSGETQYF	TGTGCCAGCAGCCTACGAGGGGCTACAACCAGCGGAGAGACCCAGTACTTC
TRBV2	many	.	TRBJ2-1	CASSEVFVVGNEQFF	TGTGCCAGCAGTGAAGTATTCGTAGTTGGCAATGAGCAGTTCTTC
TRBV6-1	medium-sized	.	TRBJ2-3	CASNQQDVGDTQYF	TGTGCCAGCAACCAACAGGATGTGGGAGATACGCAGTATTTT
TRBV29-1	many	.	TRBJ1-1	CSVEGAATEAFF	TGCAGCGTTGAAGGGGCGGCCACTGAAGCTTTCTTT